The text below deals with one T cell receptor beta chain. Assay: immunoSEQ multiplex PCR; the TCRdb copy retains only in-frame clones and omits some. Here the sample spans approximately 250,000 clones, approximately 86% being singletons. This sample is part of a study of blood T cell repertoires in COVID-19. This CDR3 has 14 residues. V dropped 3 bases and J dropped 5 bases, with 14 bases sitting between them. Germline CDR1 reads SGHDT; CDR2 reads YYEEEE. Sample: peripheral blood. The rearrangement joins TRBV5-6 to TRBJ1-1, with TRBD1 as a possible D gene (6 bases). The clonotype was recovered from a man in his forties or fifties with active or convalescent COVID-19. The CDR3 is CASSYRGGGTEAFF. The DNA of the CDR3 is TGTGCCAGCAGCTACCGAGGGGGAGGGACTGAAGCTTTCTTT.